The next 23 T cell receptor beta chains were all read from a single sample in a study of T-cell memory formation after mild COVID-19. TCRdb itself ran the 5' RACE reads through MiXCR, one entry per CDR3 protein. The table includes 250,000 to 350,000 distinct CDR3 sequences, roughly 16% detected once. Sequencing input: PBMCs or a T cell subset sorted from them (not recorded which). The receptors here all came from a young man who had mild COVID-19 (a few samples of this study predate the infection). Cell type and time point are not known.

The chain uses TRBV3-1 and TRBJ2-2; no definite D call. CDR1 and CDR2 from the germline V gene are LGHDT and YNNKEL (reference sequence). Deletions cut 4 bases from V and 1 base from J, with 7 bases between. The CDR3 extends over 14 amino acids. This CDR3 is CASSPVLNTGELFF. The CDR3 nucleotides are TGTGCCAGCAGCCCGGTGCTGAACACCGGGGAGCTGTTTTTT.

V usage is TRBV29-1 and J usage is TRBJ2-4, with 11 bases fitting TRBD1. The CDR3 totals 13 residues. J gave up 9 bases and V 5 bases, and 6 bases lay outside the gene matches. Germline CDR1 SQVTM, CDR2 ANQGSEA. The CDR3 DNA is TGCAGCGTTCTACGGGACAGGGGGAGCATTCAGTACTTC. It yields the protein CSVLRDRGSIQYF. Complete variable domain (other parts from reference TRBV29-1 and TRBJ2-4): SAVISQKPSRDICQRGTSLTIQCQVDSQVTMMFWYRQQPGQSLTLIATANQGSEATYESGFVIDKFPISRPNLTFSTLTVSNMSPEDSSIYLCSVLRDRGSIQYFGAGTRLSVL.

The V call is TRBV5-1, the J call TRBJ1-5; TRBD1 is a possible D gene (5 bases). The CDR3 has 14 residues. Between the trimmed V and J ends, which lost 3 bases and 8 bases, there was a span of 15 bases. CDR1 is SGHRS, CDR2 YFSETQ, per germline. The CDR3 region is CASSSVGGQEPQHF. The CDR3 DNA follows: TGCGCCAGCAGCTCCGTTGGGGGTCAGGAGCCCCAGCATTTT.

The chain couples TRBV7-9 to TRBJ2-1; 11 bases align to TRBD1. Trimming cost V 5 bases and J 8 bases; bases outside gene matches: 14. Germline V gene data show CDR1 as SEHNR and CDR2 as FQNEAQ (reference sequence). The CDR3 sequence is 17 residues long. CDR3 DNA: TGTGCCAGCAGCCCGACCACCGGGACAGGGGGACTGTATGAGCAGTTCTTC. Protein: CASSPTTGTGGLYEQFF.

The CDR3 reads CASSFGAGGLQETQYF. The CDR3 bases are TGTGCCAGCAGCTTTGGAGCGGGGGGCCTTCAAGAGACCCAGTACTTC. This chain links TRBV7-2 with TRBJ2-5, with TRBD2 matching 9 bases. There are 16 residues in the CDR3. The V gene's germline CDR1 is SGHTA and CDR2 FQGNSA. V trimming: 3 bases; J trimming: 2 bases; junction bases outside the gene matches: 7.

CDR3 sequence reads: CASSGGQGLSSYNEQFF. CDR3 DNA: TGCGCCAGCAGCGGTGGACAGGGCCTCAGCTCCTACAATGAGCAGTTCTTC. The genes are TRBV5-1 and TRBJ2-1, with 8 bases identical to TRBD1. CDR3 length: 17 residues. V shed 4 bases and J 0 bases; nucleotides not matched to a gene: 9. The germline V gene has CDR1 SGHRS and CDR2 YFSETQ.

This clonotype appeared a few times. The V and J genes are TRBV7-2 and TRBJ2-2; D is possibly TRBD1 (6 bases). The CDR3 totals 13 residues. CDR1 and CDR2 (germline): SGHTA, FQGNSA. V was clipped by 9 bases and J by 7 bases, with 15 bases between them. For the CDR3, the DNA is TGTGCCAGTTGGCACAGGGTATACGGGGAGCTGTTTTTT. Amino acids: CASWHRVYGELFF.

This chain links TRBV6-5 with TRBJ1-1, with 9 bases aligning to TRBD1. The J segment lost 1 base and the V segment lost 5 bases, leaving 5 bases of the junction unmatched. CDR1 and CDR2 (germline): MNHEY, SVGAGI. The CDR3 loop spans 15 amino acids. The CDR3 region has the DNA TGTGCCAGCAGTCCCTTGGGACAGGGGAACACTGAAGCTTTCTTT. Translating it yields CASSPLGQGNTEAFF.

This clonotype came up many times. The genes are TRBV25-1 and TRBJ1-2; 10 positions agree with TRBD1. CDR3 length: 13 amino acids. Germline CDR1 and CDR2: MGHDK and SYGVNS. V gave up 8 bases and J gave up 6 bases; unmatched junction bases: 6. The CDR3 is CASQTGGGHGYTF. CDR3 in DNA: TGTGCCAGCCAGACAGGGGGCGGTCATGGCTACACCTTC.

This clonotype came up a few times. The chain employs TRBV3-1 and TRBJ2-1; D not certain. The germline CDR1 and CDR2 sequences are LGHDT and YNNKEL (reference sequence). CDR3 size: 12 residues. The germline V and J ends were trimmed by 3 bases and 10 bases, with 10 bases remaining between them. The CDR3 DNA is TGTGCCAGCAGCCAGATCTCCCGGGAGCAGTTCTTC. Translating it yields CASSQISREQFF.

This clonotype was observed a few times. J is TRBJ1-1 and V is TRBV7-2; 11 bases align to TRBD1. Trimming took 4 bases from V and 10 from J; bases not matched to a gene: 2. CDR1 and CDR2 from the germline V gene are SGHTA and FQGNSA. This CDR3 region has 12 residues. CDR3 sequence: CASSWGTGGAFF. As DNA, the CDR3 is TGTGCCAGCAGCTGGGGGACAGGGGGAGCTTTCTTT. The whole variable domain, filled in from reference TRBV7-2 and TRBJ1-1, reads GAGVSQSPSNKVTEKGKDVELRCDPISGHTALYWYRQSLGQGLEFLIYFQGNSAPDKSGLPSDRFSAERTGGSVSTLTIQRTQQEDSAVYLCASSWGTGGAFFGQGTRLTVV.

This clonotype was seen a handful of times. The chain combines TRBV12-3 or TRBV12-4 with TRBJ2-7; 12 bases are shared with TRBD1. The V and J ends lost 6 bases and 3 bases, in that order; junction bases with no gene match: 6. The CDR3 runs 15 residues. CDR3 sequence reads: CASRTGTGGRYEQYF. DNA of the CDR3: TGTGCCAGCAGAACCGGGACAGGGGGCCGCTACGAGCAGTACTTC.

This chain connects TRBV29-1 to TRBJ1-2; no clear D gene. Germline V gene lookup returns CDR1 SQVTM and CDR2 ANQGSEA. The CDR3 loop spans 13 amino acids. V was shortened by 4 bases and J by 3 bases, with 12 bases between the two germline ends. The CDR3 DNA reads TGCAGCGTTGCTCGGGGTGCGGACTATGGCTACACCTTC. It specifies CSVARGADYGYTF.

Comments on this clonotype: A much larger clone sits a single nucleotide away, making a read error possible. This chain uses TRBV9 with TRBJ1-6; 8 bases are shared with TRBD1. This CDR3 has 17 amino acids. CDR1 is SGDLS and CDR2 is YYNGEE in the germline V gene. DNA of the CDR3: TGTGACAGCAGCCCACAGGGGGATACACGTTATAATTCACCCCTCCACTTT. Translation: CDSSPQGDTRYNSPLHF.

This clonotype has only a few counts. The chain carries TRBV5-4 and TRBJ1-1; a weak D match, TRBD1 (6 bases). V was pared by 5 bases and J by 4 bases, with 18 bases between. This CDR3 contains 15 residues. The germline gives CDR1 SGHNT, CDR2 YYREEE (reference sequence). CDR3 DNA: TGTGCCAGCAGTTTTAAGGGGGGCGTTATCACTGAAGCTTTCTTT. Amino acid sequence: CASSFKGGVITEAFF. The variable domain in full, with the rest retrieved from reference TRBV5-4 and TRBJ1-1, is ETGVTQSPTHLIKTRGQQVTLRCSSQSGHNTVSWYQQALGQGPQFIFQYYREEENGRGNFPPRFSGLQFPNYSSELNVNALELDDSALYLCASSFKGGVITEAFFGQGTRLTVV.

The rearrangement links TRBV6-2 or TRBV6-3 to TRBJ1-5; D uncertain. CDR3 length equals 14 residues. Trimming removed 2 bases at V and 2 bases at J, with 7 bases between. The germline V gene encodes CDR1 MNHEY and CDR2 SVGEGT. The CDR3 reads CASSYRNRNQPQHF. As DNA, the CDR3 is TGTGCCAGCAGTTACCGGAACCGCAATCAGCCCCAGCATTTT.

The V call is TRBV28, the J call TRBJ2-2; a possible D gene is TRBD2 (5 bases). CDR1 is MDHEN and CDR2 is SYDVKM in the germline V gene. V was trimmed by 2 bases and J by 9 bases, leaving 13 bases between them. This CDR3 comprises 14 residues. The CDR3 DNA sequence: TGTGCCAGCAGTTTAACGGGGAAAGAAAGGGAGCTGTTTTTT. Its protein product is CASSLTGKERELFF.

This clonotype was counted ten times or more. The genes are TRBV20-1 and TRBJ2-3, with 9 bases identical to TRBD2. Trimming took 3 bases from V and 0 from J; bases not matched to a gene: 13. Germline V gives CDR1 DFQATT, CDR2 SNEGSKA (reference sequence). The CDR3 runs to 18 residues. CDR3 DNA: TGCAGTGCTAGGCGACCTCTCGCGGGGGGGCCTAGCACAGATACGCAGTATTTT. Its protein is CSARRPLAGGPSTDTQYF.

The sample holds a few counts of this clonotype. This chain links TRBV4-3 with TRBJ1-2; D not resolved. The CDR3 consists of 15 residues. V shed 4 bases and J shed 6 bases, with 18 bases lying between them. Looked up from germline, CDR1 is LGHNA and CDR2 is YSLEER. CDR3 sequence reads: CASSPVGTPSHGYTF. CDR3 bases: TGCGCCAGCAGCCCGGTCGGAACCCCAAGCCATGGCTACACCTTC.

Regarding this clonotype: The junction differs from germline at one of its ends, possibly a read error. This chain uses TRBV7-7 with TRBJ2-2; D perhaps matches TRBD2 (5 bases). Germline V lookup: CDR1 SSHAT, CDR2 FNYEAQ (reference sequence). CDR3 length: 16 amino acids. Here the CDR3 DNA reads TGTGCTAGCAGCTTAGGGCGGGCTCTGACCGTCGGGGAGCTGTTTTTT. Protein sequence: CASSLGRALTVGELFF.

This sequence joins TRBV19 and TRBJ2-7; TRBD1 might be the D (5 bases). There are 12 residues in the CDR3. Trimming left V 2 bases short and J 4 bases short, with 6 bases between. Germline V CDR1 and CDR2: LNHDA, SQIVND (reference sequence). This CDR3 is CASSIQGYEQYF. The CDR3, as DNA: TGTGCCAGTAGTATACAGGGATACGAGCAGTACTTC.

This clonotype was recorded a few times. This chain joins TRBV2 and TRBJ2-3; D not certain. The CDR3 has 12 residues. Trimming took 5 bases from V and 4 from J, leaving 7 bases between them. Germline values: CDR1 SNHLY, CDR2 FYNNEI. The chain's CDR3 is CASSQTPDTQYF. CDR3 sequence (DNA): TGTGCCAGCAGTCAAACTCCAGATACGCAGTATTTT.

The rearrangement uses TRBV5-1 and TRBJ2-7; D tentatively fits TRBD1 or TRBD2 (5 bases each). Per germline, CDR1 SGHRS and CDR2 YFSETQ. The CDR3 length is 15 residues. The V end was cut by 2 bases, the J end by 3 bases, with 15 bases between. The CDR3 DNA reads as TGCGCCAGCAGCTTATCCCCGGGACCGAACTACGAGCAGTACTTC. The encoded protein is CASSLSPGPNYEQYF.